The following is a TCR beta chain sequence with its context. There is no known antigen for this receptor. No quality values exist for individual bases; no much larger clone is one base distant. The record originates from a study of T cell responses to AZD1222 COVID-19 vaccine listed by TCRdb under 2021. Notes on the research overall: Because spike-specific TCR depth and breadth did not differ between the two schedules, AZD1222 recipients who got a second dose at roughly 4 weeks were pooled with those who got a second dose at roughly 12 weeks. TCR sequencing was performed for roughly 250 trial participants, of whom about 200 were given two doses of AZD1222 and around 25 were given two doses of MenACWY control vaccine. Enrollment into the trials was organized by age into subgroups of 18-55, 56-69 and 70-plus years, and those subgroups contained roughly 150, 30 and 60 TCR-sequenced participants, respectively. Here is what the overall study found, with its caveats: Nearly half of unique spike-specific TCRs reportedly recognized epitopes outside regions mutated in the B.1.351 and B.1.1.7 variants. Most participants were white British and females outnumbered males, and the authors suggested that clonal diversity may have been underestimated. No day 14 peak-response samples were available, so repertoires were characterized only after the peak T cell response. CD4 TCRs associated with the vaccine covered the entire spike protein, and the dominant responses were in regions 160-218 and 743-854. In the small 56-69-year group, the increase in depth fell short of significance, most likely because of low power. Only five to seven AZD1222 recipients were SARS-CoV-2 seropositive at baseline, limiting conclusions about previously exposed vaccinees. Spike-specific TCR breadth and depth rose significantly after two AZD1222 doses compared with day 0 and with MenACWY recipients.

The CDR3, cysteine through phenylalanine, is 15 amino acids long. This entry keeps only the CDR3 DNA: 45 bases, framed from base 1. V loses 2 bases at its end and J loses 4 bases; junction bases beyond the gene matches: 4. CDR1 and CDR2, per the germline V gene, are MNHEY and SVGAGI. Reading the label with the study, this specimen's time point is: baseline before first vaccination. Samples from vaccinated people were obtained from the UK trials COV001 and COV002, which included a single-blind randomized controlled phase 2/3 trial of AZD1222 (ChAdOx1 nCoV-19) in healthy adults. For TCRbeta chain sequencing, PBMC samples from trial participants were taken at day 0 and at day 28 after the second dose. The CDR3 regions of human TCRbeta chains were analyzed by immunosequencing. As for how the authors treated the data: TCRs in the repertoires were matched against a reference library of SARS-CoV-2-specific TCRs that had been generated with the MIRA antigen-specificity platform. Breadth was defined as the fraction of unique TCRs that were SARS-CoV-2-associated. Depth was defined as the fraction of total T cells that were SARS-CoV-2-associated. Using the MIRA data, each spike-specific TCR was mapped to the spike region that the TCR reacts to and placed in a CD4 or CD8 class. Log10-transformed breadth and depth values were compared by one-way ANOVA with Sidak's multiple comparisons tests. The immuneACCESS repertoire file appears here via TCRdb, limited to in-frame rearrangements. These files lack a portion of the clones; in checked studies, under half of the deficit traces to unresolved V genes, and the cause of the others is not known. That table furnishes V, J and clone size, whereas the DNA furnished D and trimming. The sample table records some 190,000 clones; 80% to 90% of these occur just once. The biggest ten clones account for about 6.9% of the sample.

Sequencing was performed on peripheral blood, taken on day 0 of AZD1222 vaccination. The sequence joins TRBV6-5 to TRBJ2-7, with 11 junctional bases fitting TRBD1. This receptor was identified in an adult in good health. CDR3 reads: CASSYGGTGGYEQYF. The DNA sequence reads TGTGCCAGCAGTTACGGGGGGACAGGGGGTTACGAGCAGTACTTC.